These 26 T cell receptor beta chains share one sample of origin, sequenced in a study of somatic mutations in cytotoxic T cells in rheumatoid arthritis. Libraries were prepared by immunoSEQ multiplex PCR; TCRdb keeps only in-frame clonotypes and omits some of them. This table holds roughly 35,000 clones, less than 85% found once. The sample was CD8+ T cells sorted from blood. Receptors originate from a man aged 40-50 years in good health.

Here the CDR3 DNA reads TGTGCCAGCAGTGAATATGGTCGAGGAACTAATGAAAAACTGTTTTTT. It translates to CASSEYGRGTNEKLFF. This chain links TRBV25-1 with TRBJ1-4; D is unclear. V was shortened by 0 bases and J by 1 base, with 9 bases between the two germline ends. CDR3 length: 16 amino acids. CDR1 is MGHDK and CDR2 is SYGVNS in the germline V gene.

The sample holds a few counts of this clone. This chain connects TRBV4-3 to TRBJ2-1, with 8 nucleotides matching TRBD1. The V and J ends lost 8 bases and 3 bases, in that order; junction bases with no gene match: 3. Germline assignment: CDR1 LGHNA and CDR2 YSLEER. CDR3 length: 13 amino acids. The CDR3 DNA follows: TGCGCCAGCGGCGGGACAGGCTACAATGAGCAGTTCTTC. Its protein is CASGGTGYNEQFF.

The chain carries TRBV27 and TRBJ2-3, with TRBD2 matching 14 bases. Germline V CDR1 and CDR2: MNHEY, SMNVEV (reference sequence). V lost 4 bases, J lost 5 bases, and 5 bases stayed unmatched. This CDR3 has 16 amino acids. The CDR3 sequence: CASSSGLAGGLDTQYF. CDR3 nucleotide sequence: TGTGCCAGCAGTTCAGGACTAGCGGGAGGTTTAGATACGCAGTATTTT.

The chain recombines TRBV6-5 with TRBJ1-1; TRBD1 matches 8 bases. This CDR3 has 15 residues. Germline CDR1 is MNHEY and CDR2 is SVGAGI. The ends lost 2 bases at V and 4 bases at J; junction bases unmatched: 6. This chain's CDR3 is CASSYVDRGSTEAFF. CDR3 in DNA: TGTGCCAGCAGTTACGTCGACAGGGGAAGCACTGAAGCTTTCTTT.

This clone is medium-sized (0.01 to 0.1%). This rearrangement joins TRBV19 to TRBJ2-7; TRBD1 aligns across 9 bases. The germline V gene encodes CDR1 LNHDA and CDR2 SQIVND (reference sequence). After removal of 4 bases from V and 4 bases from J, the junction contained 11 bases not matched to a gene. The CDR3 has 16 residues. The CDR3 loop is CASSKGDGTGSYEQYF. CDR3 nucleotides: TGTGCCAGTAGTAAGGGAGACGGGACAGGGTCGTACGAGCAGTACTTC.

This clone is deemed medium-sized (0.01 to 0.1%). The chain carries TRBV15 and TRBJ2-6; D not resolved. V was trimmed by 0 bases and J by 0 bases, leaving 6 bases between them. Germline-derived CDR1 and CDR2 are LNHNV and YYDKDF (reference sequence). This CDR3 comprises 16 residues. CDR3 in amino acids: CATSRDKGSGANVLTF. Written as DNA, the CDR3 is TGTGCCACCAGCAGAGATAAGGGCTCTGGGGCCAACGTCCTGACTTTC.

The V gene is TRBV27, the J gene TRBJ2-7; 7 bases agree with TRBD1. Per germline, CDR1 MNHEY and CDR2 SMNVEV (reference sequence). The CDR3 length is 15 residues. Unmatched junction bases numbered 8, after V lost 3 bases and J lost 3 bases. Written as DNA, the CDR3 is TGTGCCAGCAGTTTCGCCGGGACAGCTTTCTACGAGCAGTACTTC. The encoded protein is CASSFAGTAFYEQYF.

This chain links TRBV6-6 with TRBJ2-7, with D hard to call. V dropped 10 bases and J dropped 0 bases, with 4 bases sitting between them. CDR1 and CDR2 from the germline V gene are MNHNY and SVGAGI (reference sequence). The CDR3 is 10 amino acids. The CDR3 is CATFSYEQYF. For the CDR3, the DNA is TGTGCCACCTTCTCCTACGAGCAGTACTTC.

The chain recombines TRBV27 with TRBJ1-5; TRBD1 is a possible D gene (5 bases). Germline-derived CDR1 and CDR2 are MNHEY and SMNVEV (reference sequence). V was pared by 6 bases and J by 4 bases, with 16 bases between. The CDR3 runs 15 residues. The CDR3 coding sequence is TGTGCCAGCAGGGTGGTGGGGGGAGGGAATCAGCCCCAGCATTTT. As protein: CASRVVGGGNQPQHF.

The chain uses TRBV21-1 and TRBJ2-7. TRBV21-1 is deemed a pseudogene. The CDR3 spans 14 residues. The chain's CDR3 is CASSKGDSPYEQYF. For the CDR3, the DNA is TGTGCCAGCAGCAAAGGGGATAGTCCCTACGAGCAGTACTTC.

The rearrangement links TRBV19 to TRBJ2-3; D is ambiguous. The germline V gene encodes CDR1 LNHDA and CDR2 SQIVND (reference sequence). The CDR3 consists of 15 residues. V was shortened by 4 bases and J by 3 bases, with 14 bases between the two germline ends. Here the CDR3 DNA reads TGTGCCAGTAGTAGGACGTCTTCAATAACAGATACGCAGTATTTT. Translated, it gives CASSRTSSITDTQYF.

This sequence joins TRBV4-3 and TRBJ2-7; D uncertain. Germline CDR1 reads LGHNA; CDR2 reads YSLEER. With 1 base removed from V and 2 bases from J, the gap between germline ends came to 9 bases. This CDR3 region has 14 residues. CDR3 amino acids: CASSQGTNTYEQYF. The CDR3 bases are TGCGCCAGCAGCCAAGGTACTAACACCTACGAGCAGTACTTC.

The chain employs TRBV4-3 and TRBJ2-7; D is undetermined. The CDR3 runs 14 residues. Germline V lookup: CDR1 LGHNA, CDR2 YSLEER. Trimming took 0 bases from V and 3 from J, leaving 9 bases between them. The CDR3 DNA follows: TGCGCCAGCAGCCAAGAGAGCCGGTTCTACGAGCAGTACTTC. It is translated as CASSQESRFYEQYF.

The chain's CDR3 is CASSLGSGTGADTQYF. CDR3 sequence (DNA): TGTGCCAGCAGCTTAGGTTCCGGGACAGGGGCAGATACGCAGTATTTT. V usage is TRBV11-2 and J usage is TRBJ2-3; 10 bases are shared with TRBD1. The CDR3 totals 16 residues. The J segment lost 4 bases and the V segment lost 1 base, leaving 5 bases of the junction unmatched. Germline V CDR1 and CDR2: SGHAT, FQNNGV.

The rearrangement joins TRBV27 to TRBJ1-1; no clear D gene. The CDR3 has 14 residues. The germline V gene has CDR1 MNHEY and CDR2 SMNVEV (reference sequence). Deletions cut 2 bases from V and 2 bases from J, with 9 bases between. The CDR3 DNA follows: TGTGCCAGCAGTTTAACCGCCGAAAACACTGAAGCTTTCTTT. The encoded protein is CASSLTAENTEAFF.

The chain links TRBV2 to TRBJ1-1; D not resolved. Germline CDR1 reads SNHLY; CDR2 reads FYNNEI. This CDR3 region has 15 residues. With 1 base removed from V and 1 base from J, the gap between germline ends came to 10 bases. The CDR3 protein is CASSEGAAPNTEAFF. The CDR3 DNA sequence: TGTGCCAGCAGTGAAGGGGCAGCCCCGAACACTGAAGCTTTCTTT.

This chain connects TRBV4-1 to TRBJ2-1; TRBD2 aligns across 8 bases. V shed 3 bases, J shed 9 bases, and the junction held 10 bases outside the gene matches. The length of the CDR3 is 15 residues. Germline V lookup: CDR1 MGHRA, CDR2 YSYEKL. The CDR3 DNA is TGCGCCAGCAGCCAGACGAGCGGGAGCCCGGGTGAGCAGTTCTTC. Its protein product is CASSQTSGSPGEQFF.

The V call is TRBV9, the J call TRBJ1-3; D perhaps matches TRBD1 (6 bases). CDR1 is SGDLS, CDR2 YYNGEE, per germline. V lost 2 bases to trimming and J lost 3 bases, with 12 bases between them. CDR3 size: 15 residues. The CDR3 here is CASSVTGQSGNTIYF. The CDR3, as DNA: TGTGCCAGCAGCGTCACAGGGCAGAGTGGAAACACCATATATTTT.

V and J are TRBV14 and TRBJ1-4; no firm D call. Looked up from germline, CDR1 is SGHDN and CDR2 is FVKESK. V was trimmed by 1 base and J by 3 bases, leaving 9 bases between them. The CDR3 sequence is 15 residues long. CDR3 protein: CASSQGRRANEKLFF. The DNA for the CDR3 is TGTGCCAGCAGCCAAGGGCGGAGAGCTAATGAAAAACTGTTTTTT.

The chain is built from TRBV15 and TRBJ1-1; weak D call: TRBD1 (5 bases). The germline V and J ends were trimmed by 8 bases and 4 bases, with 8 bases remaining between them. The CDR3 loop spans 11 amino acids. The germline gives CDR1 LNHNV, CDR2 YYDKDF (reference sequence). The CDR3 bases are TGTGCCACCGGGGGGACCACTGAAGCTTTCTTT. As protein: CATGGTTEAFF.

V gene TRBV2 combines with J gene TRBJ2-5; D uncertain. Germline CDR1 SNHLY, CDR2 FYNNEI. The CDR3 is made up of 14 amino acids. V lost 7 bases to trimming and J lost 5 bases, with 17 bases between them. The CDR3 is CASNSDTVSETQYF. The CDR3 bases are TGTGCCAGCAACAGTGACACTGTGTCGGAGACCCAGTACTTC.

This clone was counted between two and nine times. The rearrangement links TRBV30 to TRBJ1-1; D call uncertain. Per germline, CDR1 GTSNPN and CDR2 SVGIG (reference sequence). V was shortened by 3 bases and J by 6 bases, with 11 bases between the two germline ends. This CDR3 has 12 residues. In nucleotides, the CDR3 is TGTGCCTGGAGGGAGGGTCGGGCTGAAGCTTTCTTT. Amino acid sequence: CAWREGRAEAFF.

In DNA, the CDR3 is TGTGCCAGCAGCTGGACTAGCGGGAGCACCCATGAGCAGTTCTTC. Protein sequence: CASSWTSGSTHEQFF. The rearrangement uses TRBV27 and TRBJ2-1; the match to TRBD2 covers 13 bases. The CDR3 length is 15 residues. The junction had 7 bases not matched to a gene; V was cut back by 6 bases and J by 8 bases. The germline CDR1 and CDR2 sequences are MNHEY and SMNVEV (reference sequence).

The chain carries TRBV30 and TRBJ2-3; TRBD2 matches 8 bases. The J segment lost 5 bases and the V segment lost 8 bases, leaving 6 bases of the junction unmatched. There are 12 residues in the CDR3. Germline-derived CDR1 and CDR2 are GTSNPN and SVGIG (reference sequence). DNA for the CDR3: TGTGCCGGGACCGGGAGGGGAGATACGCAGTATTTT. Its translation is CAGTGRGDTQYF.

This clone appeared once. The chain joins TRBV11-2 to TRBJ1-1; 9 nucleotides line up with TRBD1. The CDR3 runs 15 residues. CDR1 SGHAT and CDR2 FQNNGV come from the germline V gene. V dropped 3 bases and J dropped 0; count of bases not matched to a gene: 2. The CDR3 DNA reads as TGTGCCAGCAGCTTGGGACAGGGCCTGAACACTGAAGCTTTCTTT. This translates into CASSLGQGLNTEAFF.

By frequency in the sample, this clone is medium-sized (0.01 to 0.1%). V usage is TRBV19 and J usage is TRBJ2-7; 7 bases line up with TRBD1. The CDR3 is made up of 13 amino acids. J gave up 5 bases and V 4 bases, and 5 bases lay outside the gene matches. Germline V gene sequence: CDR1 LNHDA, CDR2 SQIVND (reference sequence). The CDR3 reads CASSNRGGNEQYF. In DNA form, the CDR3 reads TGTGCCAGTAGTAACAGGGGCGGCAACGAGCAGTACTTC.